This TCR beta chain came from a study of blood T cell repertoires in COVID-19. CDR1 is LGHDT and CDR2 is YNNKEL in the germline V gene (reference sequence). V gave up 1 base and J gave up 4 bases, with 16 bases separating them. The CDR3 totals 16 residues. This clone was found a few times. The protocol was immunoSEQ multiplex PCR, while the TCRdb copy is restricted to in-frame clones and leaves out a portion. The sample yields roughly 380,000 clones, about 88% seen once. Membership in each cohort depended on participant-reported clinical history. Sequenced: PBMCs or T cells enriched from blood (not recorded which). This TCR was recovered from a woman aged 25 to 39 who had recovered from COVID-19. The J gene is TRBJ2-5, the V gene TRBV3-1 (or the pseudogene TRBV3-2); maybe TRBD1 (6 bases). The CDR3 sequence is CASSQVGAGRRETQYF. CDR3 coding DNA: TGTGCCAGCAGCCAAGTGGGGGCCGGTCGGAGAGAGACCCAGTACTTC.